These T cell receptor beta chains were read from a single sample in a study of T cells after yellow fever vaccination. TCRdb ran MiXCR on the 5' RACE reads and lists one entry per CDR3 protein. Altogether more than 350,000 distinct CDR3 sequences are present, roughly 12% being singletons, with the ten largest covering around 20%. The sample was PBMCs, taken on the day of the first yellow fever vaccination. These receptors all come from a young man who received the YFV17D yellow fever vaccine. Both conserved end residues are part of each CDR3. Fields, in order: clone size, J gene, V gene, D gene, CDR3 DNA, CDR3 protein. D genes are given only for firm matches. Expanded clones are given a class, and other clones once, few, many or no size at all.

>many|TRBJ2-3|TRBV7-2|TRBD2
TGTGCCAGCAGCAACAGCGGGGGGGCCGGAGATACGCAGTATTTT
CASSNSGGAGDTQYF
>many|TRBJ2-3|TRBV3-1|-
TGTGCCAGCAGCCAAGCGGTAGATACGCAGTATTTT
CASSQAVDTQYF
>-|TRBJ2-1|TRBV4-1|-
TGCGCCAGCAGGGACCCCATTGGGGTCTCCTACAATGAGCAGTTCTTC
CASRDPIGVSYNEQFF
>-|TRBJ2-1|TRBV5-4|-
TGTGCCAGCAGTTACGTTGGGATCAATGAGCAGTTCTTC
CASSYVGINEQFF
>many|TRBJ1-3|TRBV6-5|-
TGTGCCAGCCGAACCCTCTTACGGGCCGGAAACACCATATATTTT
CASRTLLRAGNTIYF
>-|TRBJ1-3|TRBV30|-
TGTGCCTGGAGTCCCAACTCTGGAAACACCATATATTTT
CAWSPNSGNTIYF
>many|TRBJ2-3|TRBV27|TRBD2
TGTGCCAGCGCGAGCGGGGGTGCAGATACGCAGTATTTT
CASASGGADTQYF
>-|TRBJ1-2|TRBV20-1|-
TGCAGTGCTAGACAGGGGACCAACTATGGCTACACCTTC
CSARQGTNYGYTF
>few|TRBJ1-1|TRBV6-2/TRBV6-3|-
TGTGCCAGCAATATACGCGGCTCGGCTAGGGCTTTCTTT
CASNIRGSARAFF
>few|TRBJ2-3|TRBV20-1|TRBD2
TGCAGTGTGATCGGTGGTAGCGGGGGGACAGATACGCAGTATTTT
CSVIGGSGGTDTQYF
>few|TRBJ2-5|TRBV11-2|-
TGTGCCAGCAGCTTGGCCCCCCCCGAGACCCAGTACTTC
CASSLAPPETQYF
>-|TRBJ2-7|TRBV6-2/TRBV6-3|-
TGTGCCAGCAGAATGACGCTCGCGACCTACGAGCAGTACTTC
CASRMTLATYEQYF